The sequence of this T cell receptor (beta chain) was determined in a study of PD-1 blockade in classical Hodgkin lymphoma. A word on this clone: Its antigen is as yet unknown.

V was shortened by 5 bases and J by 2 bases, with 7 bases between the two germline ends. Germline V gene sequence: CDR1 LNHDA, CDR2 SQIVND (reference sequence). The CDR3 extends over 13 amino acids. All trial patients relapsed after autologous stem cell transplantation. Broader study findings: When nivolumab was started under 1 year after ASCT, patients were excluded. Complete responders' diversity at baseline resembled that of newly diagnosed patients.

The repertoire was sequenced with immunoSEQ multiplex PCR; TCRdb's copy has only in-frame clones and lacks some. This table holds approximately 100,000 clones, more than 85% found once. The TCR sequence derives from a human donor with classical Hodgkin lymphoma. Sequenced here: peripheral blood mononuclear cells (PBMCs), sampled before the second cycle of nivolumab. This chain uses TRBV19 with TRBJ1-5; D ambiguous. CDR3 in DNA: TGTGCCAGTAGTGACTGGGGCAATCAGCCCCAGCATTTT. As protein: CASSDWGNQPQHF.